One T cell receptor beta chain is described in this entry. Its cognate antigen is unknown. PCR was performed using 60 Vbeta and 13 Jbeta primers. As processed by the authors: Later analysis identified tens of millions of unique TCR beta chains, 9 million to 12 million shared. Using immunoSEQ multiplex PCR, the repertoire was profiled, and TCRdb retains in-frame clones only, with some absent. V, J and clone size are taken as reported in that table, and D and trimming were inferred from the DNA itself. Among around 130,000 clones listed, around 72% were seen once. This sample is drawn from a study of cytomegalovirus exposure and HLA in healthy donors. General observations from the study: TCR beta V- and J-gene trimming was later associated with a missense DCLRE1C variant. Diagnosis of cytomegalovirus status made by the classifier reportedly showed high specificity and sensitivity.

V was pared by 3 bases and J by 5 bases, with 6 bases of the junction left unmatched. Germline V gives CDR1 SGHAT, CDR2 FQNNGV. The CDR3 spans 15 residues. The chain recombines TRBV11-2 with TRBJ2-5; 10 bases are a match to TRBD1. The sample taken for sequencing was PBMCs. This receptor was obtained from a human donor in good health. CDR3 sequence reads: CASSFETGGWETQYF. The CDR3 DNA follows: TGTGCCAGCAGCTTCGAGACAGGGGGCTGGGAGACCCAGTACTTC.